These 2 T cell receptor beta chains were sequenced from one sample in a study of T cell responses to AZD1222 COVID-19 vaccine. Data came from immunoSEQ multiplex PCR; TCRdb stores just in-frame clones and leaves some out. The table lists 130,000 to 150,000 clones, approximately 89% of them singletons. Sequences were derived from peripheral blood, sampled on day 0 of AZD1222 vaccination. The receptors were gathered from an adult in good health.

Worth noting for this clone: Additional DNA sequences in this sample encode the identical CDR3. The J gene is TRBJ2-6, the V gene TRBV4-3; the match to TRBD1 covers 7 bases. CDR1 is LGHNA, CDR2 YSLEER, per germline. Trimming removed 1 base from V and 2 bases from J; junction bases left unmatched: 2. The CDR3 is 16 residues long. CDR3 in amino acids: CASSQADRAGANVLTF. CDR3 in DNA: TGCGCCAGCAGCCAAGCAGACAGGGCTGGGGCCAACGTCCTGACTTTC.

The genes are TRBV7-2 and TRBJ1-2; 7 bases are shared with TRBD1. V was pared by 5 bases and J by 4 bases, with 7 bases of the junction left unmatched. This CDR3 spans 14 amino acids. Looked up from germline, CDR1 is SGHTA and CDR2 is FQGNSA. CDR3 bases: TGTGCCAGCAGCCCCAGACAGGGTAGCTATGGCTACACCTTC. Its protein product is CASSPRQGSYGYTF. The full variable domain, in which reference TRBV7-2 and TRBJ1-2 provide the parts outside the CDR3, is GAGVSQSPSNKVTEKGKDVELRCDPISGHTALYWYRQSLGQGLEFLIYFQGNSAPDKSGLPSDRFSAERTGGSVSTLTIQRTQQEDSAVYLCASSPRQGSYGYTFGSGTRLTVV.